Shown below are 13 T cell receptor beta chains from a single sample sequenced in a study of blood T cells in healthy people across ages. A second PCR of about 6 to 12 cycles used a sample-barcoded 5' primer and a J-beta primer mix. TCRdb called the 5' RACE reads again in MiXCR, with one record for every CDR3 protein. The table lists 600,000 or so distinct CDR3 sequences, 40% to 50% of them singletons, with just under 25% in the top ten. The sequencing input was blood. These receptors were collected from an elderly man in good health.

This chain joins TRBV4-3 and TRBJ1-2; D not resolved. V lost 1 base and J 4 bases, leaving 13 bases between the germline ends. The CDR3 covers 15 residues. Germline V gives CDR1 LGHNA, CDR2 YSLEER. CDR3 region: CASSQGGSLGYGYTF. In nucleotides, the CDR3 is TGCGCCAGCAGCCAAGGCGGCAGCCTAGGCTATGGCTACACCTTC.

The chain links TRBV7-3 to TRBJ2-7, with D possibly TRBD2 on 5 matching bases. CDR1 SGHTA and CDR2 FQGTGA come from the germline V gene. The CDR3 spans 14 residues. V lost 3 bases to trimming and J lost 10 bases, with 19 bases between them. CDR3: CASSFSPGVDTQYF. The CDR3 DNA reads as TGTGCCAGCAGCTTTTCCCCCGGGGTAGATACCCAGTACTTC.

The rearrangement uses TRBV20-1 and TRBJ2-3; tentatively, D is TRBD2 (5 bases). Trimming shortened V by 3 bases and J by 4 bases, and 17 bases separated the two germline ends. This CDR3 is built from 15 residues. Germline values: CDR1 DFQATT, CDR2 SNEGSKA (reference sequence). The CDR3 DNA sequence: TGCAGTGCTAGGCCCTTCACTAGTTTCGCAGATACGCAGTATTTT. Protein: CSARPFTSFADTQYF.

The chain joins TRBV9 to TRBJ1-2, with D perhaps matching TRBD1 (6 bases). The CDR3 consists of 14 residues. CDR1 is SGDLS and CDR2 is YYNGEE in the germline V gene. V lost 2 bases and J lost 2, with 10 bases in between. CDR3: CASSVGDKNYGYTF. The CDR3 bases are TGTGCCAGCAGCGTTGGGGACAAGAACTATGGCTACACCTTC.

The V and J genes are TRBV15 and TRBJ2-7; D not certain. Matching the DNA end better, TRBJ2-5 makes the J call doubtful. The germline gives CDR1 LNHNV, CDR2 YYDKDF (reference sequence). The CDR3 consists of 11 residues. The CDR3 nucleotides are TGTGCCACCAGCAAACAAGAGACCCAGTACTTC. Protein product: CATSKQETQYF.

The chain couples TRBV10-3 to TRBJ2-5; D is unresolved. This CDR3 spans 15 amino acids. CDR1 is ENHRY, CDR2 SYGVKD, per germline. Between the trimmed V and J ends, which lost 0 bases and 5 bases, there was a span of 13 bases. The CDR3 bases are TGTGCCATCAGTGAGTCGGAGCCCCTTTGGGAGACCCAGTACTTC. It encodes CAISESEPLWETQYF.

This clonotype was seen more than once but under ten times. In nucleotides, the CDR3 is TGCGCCAGCAGCCTCCACTACTCGCGGGGGGGGCTTATGGAGACCCAGTACTTC. Residues: CASSLHYSRGGLMETQYF. The gene calls are TRBV4-3 and TRBJ2-5; the match to TRBD2 covers 9 bases. Germline-derived CDR1 and CDR2 are LGHNA and YSLEER. The V gene end was trimmed by 4 bases and the J gene end by 5 bases; junction bases not matched to a gene: 17. The CDR3 is made up of 18 amino acids.

This clonotype was observed a handful of times. This sequence joins TRBV4-3 and TRBJ1-4, with a tentative D call TRBD1 (5 bases). Germline CDR1 LGHNA, CDR2 YSLEER. V shed 0 bases and J shed 8 bases, with 13 bases lying between them. This CDR3 spans 15 amino acids. The CDR3 sequence is CASSQDEGIEEKLFF. The CDR3 bases are TGCGCCAGCAGCCAAGATGAGGGGATAGAGGAAAAACTGTTTTTT.

This clonotype was seen only a few times. The J gene is TRBJ2-1, the V gene TRBV9; D may be TRBD2 (6 bases). The CDR3 is 15 residues long. CDR1 is SGDLS and CDR2 is YYNGEE in the germline V gene. V was cut by 4 bases and J by 5 bases, with 16 bases left in between. The CDR3 loop is CASSPRDFPDNEQFF. CDR3 DNA sequence: TGTGCCAGCAGCCCCCGGGACTTTCCGGACAATGAGCAGTTCTTC.

This clonotype was observed many times. The J gene is TRBJ2-4, the V gene TRBV6-5; TRBD2 might be the D (5 bases). This CDR3 comprises 14 residues. With 5 bases removed from V and 1 base from J, the gap between germline ends came to 9 bases. Germline assignment: CDR1 MNHEY and CDR2 SVGAGI. CDR3 sequence: CASSGSGAKNIQYF. CDR3 sequence (DNA): TGTGCCAGCAGTGGCTCGGGGGCCAAAAACATTCAGTACTTC.

Ten or more counts support this clonotype. This chain uses TRBV6-5 with TRBJ2-4; TRBD2 might be the D (6 bases). The germline V and J ends were trimmed by 5 bases and 7 bases, with 12 bases remaining between them. The CDR3 spans 13 residues. Germline lookup yields CDR1 MNHEY and CDR2 SVGAGI. CDR3 DNA sequence: TGTGCCAGCAGTCCTGGAGGGTGGAACATTCAGTACTTC. This sequence encodes CASSPGGWNIQYF.

This clonotype was found a few times. This chain joins TRBV5-1 and TRBJ2-1; TRBD2 agrees at 11 bases. CDR3 length equals 16 residues. V shed 6 bases and J 6 bases; nucleotides not matched to a gene: 11. Germline V gene sequence: CDR1 SGHRS, CDR2 YFSETQ. The CDR3 region has the DNA TGCGCCAGCACCCCACTAGCGGGAGTGCTTGTCAATGAGCAGTTCTTC. As protein: CASTPLAGVLVNEQFF.

The chain uses TRBV12-3 or TRBV12-4 and TRBJ1-5; D unclear. The V end lost 7 bases, the J end lost 1 base, and 11 bases lay between the germline ends. The CDR3 has 14 amino acids. CDR3 amino acids: CASTPLGSNQPQHF. CDR3 sequence (DNA): TGTGCCAGCACCCCTCTGGGGAGCAATCAGCCCCAGCATTTT.